This entry lists 2 T cell receptor beta chains sequenced from one sample in a study of T-cell memory formation after mild COVID-19. TCRdb re-derived calls from the 5' RACE reads in MiXCR, one entry per CDR3 protein. Of 550,000 to 650,000 distinct CDR3 sequences detected, 17% appear once; the ten largest clones hold approximately 8.1%. Sequences were obtained from PBMCs or a T cell subset sorted from them (not recorded which). Receptor source: an adult woman who had mild COVID-19 (a few samples of this study predate the infection). Cell type and time point are not known.

This clonotype was recorded at least ten times. V and J are TRBV12-3 or TRBV12-4 and TRBJ1-2, with D perhaps TRBD1 (5 bases). The CDR3 totals 12 residues. The ends were cut back, 7 bases at V and 8 bases at J, with 14 bases in the middle. The CDR3 spells CASNIGGIGYTF. The DNA for the CDR3 is TGTGCCAGCAATATCGGGGGGATCGGCTACACCTTC.

The chain combines TRBV9 with TRBJ2-3; D perhaps matches TRBD1 (6 bases). The CDR3 contains 15 residues. The V end was cut by 2 bases, the J end by 3 bases, with 13 bases between. Germline V lookup: CDR1 SGDLS, CDR2 YYNGEE. The DNA of the CDR3 is TGTGCCAGCAGCGTTAAGGGGGATGAGACAGATACGCAGTATTTT. Its translation: CASSVKGDETDTQYF.